These 12 T cell receptor beta chains were sequenced from one sample in a study of blood T cell repertoires in COVID-19. Measured with immunoSEQ multiplex PCR; TCRdb has only the in-frame clones, and not every one. The sample shows around 300,000 clones, roughly 90% of them seen only once. Specimen: PBMCs or T cells enriched from blood (not recorded which). The receptors derive from a woman aged 25 to 45 who had recovered from COVID-19.

The chain couples TRBV18 to TRBJ2-1; maybe TRBD2 (5 bases). Germline lookup yields CDR1 KGHSH and CDR2 LQKENI. The CDR3 is made up of 12 amino acids. Trimming stripped 6 bases from V and 8 bases from J, with 11 bases between. The CDR3 is CASSAGSHEQFF. The CDR3, as DNA: TGTGCCAGCTCCGCGGGTAGCCATGAGCAGTTCTTC.

This clone was observed a single time. V gene TRBV5-1 combines with J gene TRBJ2-5; D is undetermined. Germline V gene lookup returns CDR1 SGHRS and CDR2 YFSETQ. V was clipped by 4 bases and J by 3 bases, with 22 bases between them. The CDR3 sequence is 17 residues long. The CDR3 here is CASSLTPARWSKETQYF. As DNA, the CDR3 is TGCGCCAGCAGCCTAACCCCCGCACGGTGGTCAAAAGAGACCCAGTACTTC.

The V and J genes are TRBV9 and TRBJ2-1; D is unclear. The CDR3 spans 15 residues. The V end was cut by 0 bases, the J end by 3 bases, with 10 bases between. From germline, CDR1 is SGDLS and CDR2 YYNGEE. The CDR3 loop is CASSVGSVGYNEQFF. Here the CDR3 DNA reads TGTGCCAGCAGCGTAGGATCTGTCGGCTACAATGAGCAGTTCTTC.

This chain links TRBV7-9 with TRBJ1-1; D remains unclear. The V end was cut by 3 bases, the J end by 0 bases, with 8 bases between. The CDR3 is 14 amino acids. The germline V gene encodes CDR1 SEHNR and CDR2 FQNEAQ (reference sequence). Written as DNA, the CDR3 is TGTGCCAGCAGCTTTCATACAGTGAACACTGAAGCTTTCTTT. As protein: CASSFHTVNTEAFF.

The chain is built from TRBV13 and TRBJ1-1; D unresolved. CDR1 and CDR2 (germline): PRHDT, FYEKMQ (reference sequence). V dropped 2 bases and J dropped 6 bases, with 4 bases sitting between them. The CDR3 extends over 11 amino acids. This CDR3 reads CASSLPAEAFF. The CDR3 nucleotides read TGTGCCAGCAGCTTACCAGCTGAAGCTTTCTTT.

This clone has a single count. The V and J genes are TRBV7-2 and TRBJ2-7, with 8 bases identical to TRBD2. The germline gives CDR1 SGHTA, CDR2 FQGNSA. The CDR3 is 15 amino acids. Unmatched junction bases numbered 7, after V lost 4 bases and J lost 2 bases. The CDR3 spells CASSSTPGLAYEQYF. The DNA of the CDR3 is TGTGCCAGCAGCTCAACGCCGGGACTAGCCTACGAGCAGTACTTC.

The V call is TRBV28, the J call TRBJ1-2; 9 nucleotides line up with TRBD1. CDR3 length: 15 amino acids. Trimming removed 6 bases from V and 8 bases from J; junction bases left unmatched: 13. The germline CDR1 and CDR2 sequences are MDHEN and SYDVKM. The CDR3 loop reads CASRPALGQGGGYTF. The DNA of the CDR3 is TGTGCCAGCAGGCCCGCCTTGGGACAGGGAGGAGGCTACACCTTC.

This CDR3 reads CASSPILGVQYF. CDR3 nucleotides: TGTGCCAGCAGTCCCATATTAGGGGTGCAGTACTTC. V gene TRBV28 combines with J gene TRBJ2-7; perhaps TRBD1 as D (5 bases). The V gene's germline CDR1 is MDHEN and CDR2 SYDVKM. CDR3 length: 12 residues. V was clipped by 5 bases and J by 9 bases, with 14 bases between them.

The V and J genes are TRBV12-3 or TRBV12-4 and TRBJ2-3; 8 bases map to TRBD2. This CDR3 is 12 amino acids long. The ends lost 6 bases at V and 14 bases at J; junction bases unmatched: 10. CDR3 sequence (DNA): TGTGCCAGCAGACAAACTAGCGGCGATGGGTATTTT. This encodes CASRQTSGDGYF.

The chain is built from TRBV27 and TRBJ1-1, with a weak D call TRBD1 (6 bases). The CDR3 extends over 14 amino acids. CDR1 and CDR2 (germline): MNHEY, SMNVEV (reference sequence). V lost 6 bases to trimming and J lost 4 bases, with 15 bases between them. DNA of the CDR3: TGTGCCAGCAGGGTACAGGGACGGGGCACTGAAGCTTTCTTT. As protein: CASRVQGRGTEAFF.

This chain links TRBV7-5 with TRBJ1-5. TRBV7-5 is given as a pseudogene. This CDR3 region has 13 residues. Here the CDR3 DNA reads TGTGCCAGAAGCTTAAGGCGGCGGTGGACTCAGCATTTT. Its protein product is CARSLRRRWTQHF.

This rearrangement joins TRBV24-1 to TRBJ1-5; 10 positions agree with TRBD1. CDR1 and CDR2 from the germline V gene are KGHDR and SFDVKD. The V and J ends lost 3 bases and 4 bases, in that order; junction bases with no gene match: 2. The CDR3 is made up of 15 amino acids. The CDR3 sequence: CATSDAGQGNQPQHF. The CDR3 bases are TGTGCCACCAGTGATGCGGGACAGGGGAATCAGCCCCAGCATTTT.